The clone carrying this T cell receptor (beta chain) appeared many times. TCRdb redid the calling of the 5' RACE reads with MiXCR, one entry per CDR3 protein. The table records roughly 43,000 distinct CDR3 sequences, about 2% of them present only once. The data were obtained in a study of neurological immune-mediated disorders. The junction had 8 bases not matched to a gene; V was cut back by 4 bases and J by 7 bases. This CDR3 comprises 15 residues. Germline CDR1 and CDR2: SGHRS and YFSETQ. Material: PBMCs. V gene TRBV5-1 combines with J gene TRBJ2-1, with 10 bases identical to TRBD1. The source of this sequence is a woman aged 40 to 50 with multiple sclerosis. CDR3 DNA sequence: TGCGCCAGCAGCGCGCCCGGGACAGGGGTGAATGAGCAGTTCTTC. It codes for CASSAPGTGVNEQFF. The complete variable domain, with remaining parts taken from reference TRBV5-1 and TRBJ2-1, reads KAGVTQTPRYLIKTRGQQVTLSCSPISGHRSVSWYQQTPGQGLQFLFEYFSETQRNKGNFPGRFSGRQFSNSRSEMNVSTLELGDSALYLCASSAPGTGVNEQFFGPGTRLTVL.